This is a list of T cell receptor beta chains from one sample in a study of Graves' ophthalmopathy and Graves' hyperthyroidism. TCRdb reprocessed the multiplex PCR reads with MiXCR, giving one entry per CDR3 protein. The sample holds around 520,000 distinct CDR3 sequences; 35% to 45% are singletons and the top ten take roughly 4.5%. The sequencing input was peripheral blood or thyroid tissue (not recorded which). The receptors stem from an adult man with Graves' hyperthyroidism. CDR3s leave out the opening cysteine and the closing phenylalanine or tryptophan.

TRBJ1-2	TRBV24-1	ATSRTGGYGYT
TRBJ2-3	TRBV24-1	ATSETNRDRDRTDTQY
TRBJ2-5	TRBV13	ASSAAGLAETQY
TRBJ2-2	TRBV7-3	ASSSTGTGLPGELF
TRBJ1-2	TRBV10-3	AISESTQGAYYGYT
TRBJ1-2	TRBV20-1	SVKGQGEANYGYT
TRBJ1-2	TRBV6-5	ASSDRGSDGYT
TRBJ1-2	TRBV12-3/TRBV12-4	ASSRRGGYGYT
TRBJ1-1	TRBV19	ASSRSLPGNTEAF
TRBJ2-2	TRBV6-5	ASSYSVGVAGELF
TRBJ2-5	TRBV2	ASSARIRQETQY
TRBJ1-6	TRBV14	ASSRRTGHNSPLH
TRBJ2-1	TRBV13	ASSPELAYNEQF
TRBJ1-4	TRBV7-9	ASSLDGGRKEKLF
TRBJ1-5	TRBV19	ASSWASYEH
TRBJ2-7	TRBV29-1	SAGQGYEQY
TRBJ2-5	TRBV7-8	ASSPEAQARETQY
TRBJ2-2	TRBV5-5	ASSPGAAGELF
TRBJ1-1	TRBV5-1	ASSLGTMGRTTEAF
TRBJ2-5	TRBV27	ASSSLGGGRETQY
TRBJ2-2	TRBV2	ASRTTGGTGELF
TRBJ1-2	TRBV28	ASSERTEGYT
TRBJ2-5	TRBV29-1	SVVSSGRQETHY
TRBJ1-2	TRBV20-1	SARMGRYGYT
TRBJ1-3	TRBV4-3	ASNFLPDTGNTIY
TRBJ2-5	TRBV6-5	ASSYLWTSDQETQY
TRBJ1-1	TRBV5-6	ASSLVQGTEAF
TRBJ1-2	TRBV12-3/TRBV12-4	ASSLALSPVGRDYGYT
TRBJ1-3	TRBV10-2	ASKTGRNTIY
TRBJ2-2	TRBV7-9	AWSVRAGAGELF
TRBJ1-5	TRBV10-3	ASRDRGGQPQR
TRBJ2-3	TRBV20-1	SAYRQGTQY
TRBJ1-3	TRBV20-1	SASMGASGNTIY
TRBJ2-3	TRBV20-1	SATGTSGKRDTQY
TRBJ2-5	TRBV2	ASSDRLAGKETQY
TRBJ1-5	TRBV28	ASGTAGYSNQPQH
TRBJ2-7	TRBV29-1	SVVRTDSYEQY
TRBJ1-4	TRBV12-3/TRBV12-4	ASRLSGVTNEKLF
TRBJ1-3	TRBV2	ARAGSGNTIY
TRBJ1-2	TRBV5-8	ASSLAGQERYGYT